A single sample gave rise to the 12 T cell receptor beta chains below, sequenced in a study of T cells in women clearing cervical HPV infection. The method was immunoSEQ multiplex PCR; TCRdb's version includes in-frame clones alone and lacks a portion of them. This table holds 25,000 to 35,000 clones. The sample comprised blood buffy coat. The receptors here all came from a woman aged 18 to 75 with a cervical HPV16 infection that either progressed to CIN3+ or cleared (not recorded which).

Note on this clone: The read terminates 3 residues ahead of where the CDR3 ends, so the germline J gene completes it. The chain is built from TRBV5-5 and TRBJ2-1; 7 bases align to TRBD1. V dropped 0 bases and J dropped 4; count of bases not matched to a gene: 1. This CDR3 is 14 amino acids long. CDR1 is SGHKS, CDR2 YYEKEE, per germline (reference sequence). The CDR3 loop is CASSLAQGYNEQFF. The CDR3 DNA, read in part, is TGTGCCAGCAGCTTGGCACAGGGGTACAATGAG.

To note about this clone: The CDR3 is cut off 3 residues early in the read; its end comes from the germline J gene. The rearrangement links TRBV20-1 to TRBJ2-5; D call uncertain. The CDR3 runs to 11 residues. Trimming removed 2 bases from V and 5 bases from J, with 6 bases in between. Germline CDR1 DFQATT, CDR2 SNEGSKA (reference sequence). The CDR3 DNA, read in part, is TGCAGTGCTAGATATTTGGAGACC. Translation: CSARYLET. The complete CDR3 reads CSARYLETQYF.

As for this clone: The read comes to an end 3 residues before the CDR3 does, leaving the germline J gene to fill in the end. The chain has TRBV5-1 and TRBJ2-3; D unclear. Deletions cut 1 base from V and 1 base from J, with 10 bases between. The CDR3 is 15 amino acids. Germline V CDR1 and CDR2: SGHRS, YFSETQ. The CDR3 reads CASSLQSRGTDTQYF. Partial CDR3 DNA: TGCGCCAGCAGCTTGCAGTCACGGGGCACAGATACG.

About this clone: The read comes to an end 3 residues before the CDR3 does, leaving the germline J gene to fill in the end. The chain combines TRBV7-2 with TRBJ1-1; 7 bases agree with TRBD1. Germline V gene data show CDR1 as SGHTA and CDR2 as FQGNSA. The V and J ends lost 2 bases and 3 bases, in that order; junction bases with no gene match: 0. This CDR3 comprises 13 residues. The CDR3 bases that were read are TGTGCCAGCAGCTTACAGGGGGACACTGAA. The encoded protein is CASSLQGDTE. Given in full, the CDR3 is CASSLQGDTEAFF.

CDR3 DNA (partial): TGCAGTGCTATCCCCGGGACAGACAATCAGCCC. Protein sequence: CSAIPGTDNQP. The whole CDR3 is CSAIPGTDNQPQHF. The chain couples TRBV20-1 to TRBJ1-5, with 7 bases lining up with TRBD1. The CDR3 extends 3 residues past the end of the read, so its final part is completed from the germline J gene. The J segment lost 3 bases and the V segment lost 4 bases, leaving 6 bases of the junction unmatched. This CDR3 has 14 residues. CDR1 and CDR2 (germline): DFQATT, SNEGSKA (reference sequence).

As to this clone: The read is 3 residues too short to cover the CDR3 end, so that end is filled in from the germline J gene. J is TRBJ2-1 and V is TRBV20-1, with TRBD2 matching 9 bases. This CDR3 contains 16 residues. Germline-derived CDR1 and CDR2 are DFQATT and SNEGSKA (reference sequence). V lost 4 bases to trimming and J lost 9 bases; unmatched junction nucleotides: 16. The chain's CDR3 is CSAIGTVRLAGTEQFF. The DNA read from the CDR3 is TGCAGTGCTATAGGAACGGTGCGGCTAGCGGGGACTGAG.

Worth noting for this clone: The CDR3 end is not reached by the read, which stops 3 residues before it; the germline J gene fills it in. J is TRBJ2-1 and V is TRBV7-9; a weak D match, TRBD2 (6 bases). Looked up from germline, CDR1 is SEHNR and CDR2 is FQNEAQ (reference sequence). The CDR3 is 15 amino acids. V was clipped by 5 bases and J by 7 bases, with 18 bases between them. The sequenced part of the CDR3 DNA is TGTGCCAGCAGCCCCCAACTCGACGGAGGGAATGAG. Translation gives CASSPQLDGGNE. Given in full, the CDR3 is CASSPQLDGGNEQFF.

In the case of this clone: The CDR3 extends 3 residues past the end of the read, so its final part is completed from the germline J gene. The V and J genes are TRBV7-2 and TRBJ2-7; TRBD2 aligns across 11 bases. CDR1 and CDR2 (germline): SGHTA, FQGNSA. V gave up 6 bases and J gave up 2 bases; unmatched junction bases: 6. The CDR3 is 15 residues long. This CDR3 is CASSSLAGGPYEQYF. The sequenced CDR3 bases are TGTGCCAGCAGTTCTCTAGCGGGAGGCCCCTACGAG.

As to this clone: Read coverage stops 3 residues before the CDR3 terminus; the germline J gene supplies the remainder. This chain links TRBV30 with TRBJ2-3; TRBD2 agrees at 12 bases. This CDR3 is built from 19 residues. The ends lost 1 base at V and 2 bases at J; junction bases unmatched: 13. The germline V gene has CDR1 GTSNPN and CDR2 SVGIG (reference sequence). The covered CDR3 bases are TGTGCCTGGAGTGCGGCTAGCGGGAGGGCCAACCACCCCACAGATACG. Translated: CAWSAASGRANHPTDT. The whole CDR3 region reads CAWSAASGRANHPTDTQYF.

CDR3 protein: CASRDRDYGYTF. The CDR3 bases that were read are TGCGCCAGCAGGGACAGGGACTATGGC. The J gene is TRBJ1-2, the V gene TRBV5-1, with 8 bases matching TRBD1. Read coverage stops 3 residues before the CDR3 terminus; the germline J gene supplies the remainder. Germline values: CDR1 SGHRS, CDR2 YFSETQ. V gave up 5 bases and J gave up 3 bases; unmatched junction bases: 0. The CDR3 covers 12 residues.

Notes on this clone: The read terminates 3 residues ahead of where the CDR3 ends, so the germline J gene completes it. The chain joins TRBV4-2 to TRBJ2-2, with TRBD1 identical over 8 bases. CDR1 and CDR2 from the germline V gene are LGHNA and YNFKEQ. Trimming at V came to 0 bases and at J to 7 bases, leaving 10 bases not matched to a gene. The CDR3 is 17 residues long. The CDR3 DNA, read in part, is TGTGCCAGCAGCCAAGACGGGACAGGTGGTTACAGCGGGGAG. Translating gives CASSQDGTGGYSGE. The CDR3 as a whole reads CASSQDGTGGYSGELFF.

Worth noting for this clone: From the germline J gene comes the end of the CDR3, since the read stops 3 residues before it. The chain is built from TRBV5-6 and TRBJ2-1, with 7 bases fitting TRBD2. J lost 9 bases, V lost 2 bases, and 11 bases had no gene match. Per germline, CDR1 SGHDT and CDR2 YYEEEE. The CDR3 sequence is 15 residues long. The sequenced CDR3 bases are TGTGCCAGCAGCTTCGGACTAGTCAGCGCCAGTGAG. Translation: CASSFGLVSASE. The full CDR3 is CASSFGLVSASEQFF.